Below, 30 T cell receptor beta chains from the same sample are listed, as sequenced in a study of T cell clonality in common variable immunodeficiency (dated by TCRdb to about 2015). Library preparation was by the immunoSEQ multiplex PCR assay. The table was pulled from immuneACCESS by TCRdb, which kept in-frame rearrangements only. Such tables lose some clones; where checked, under half of the loss comes from unresolved V genes, and the rest has no known cause. The sample counts some 38,000 clones, each observed more than once. Jointly, the top ten make up around 3.1% of the sample. The sequenced material came from peripheral blood mononuclear cells. The receptors shown here come from a person aged 18 to 75 in good health.

This clone was seen repeatedly, ten times or more. Read data end 3 residues before the CDR3 end; the end is taken from the germline J gene. The J gene is TRBJ2-4, the V gene TRBV5-1; 8 bases are a match to TRBD1. This CDR3 spans 16 amino acids. The germline V gene has CDR1 SGHRS and CDR2 YFSETQ. With 4 bases clipped from V and 3 bases from J, the junction kept 9 bases outside the gene matches. The DNA read from the CDR3 is TGCGCCAGCAGCACAACAGGGGGTGAGGTCAAAAACATT. Encoded protein: CASSTTGGEVKNI. The CDR3 in full is CASSTTGGEVKNIQYF.

Many counts were recorded for this clone. The read comes to an end 3 residues before the CDR3 does, leaving the germline J gene to fill in the end. This chain uses TRBV5-1 with TRBJ1-1; D unclear. This CDR3 has 15 amino acids. Germline V gene lookup returns CDR1 SGHRS and CDR2 YFSETQ. V lost 1 base to trimming and J lost 4 bases, with 14 bases between them. This CDR3 reads CASSLSAAEFTEAFF. The CDR3 bases that were read are TGCGCCAGCAGCTTGTCCGCCGCGGAGTTCACTGAA.

In this sample, this clone turned up a few times. The sequence runs out 3 residues before the end of the CDR3; the remainder is reconstructed from the germline J gene. The gene calls are TRBV18 and TRBJ2-7; TRBD2 aligns across 8 bases. The germline gives CDR1 KGHSH, CDR2 LQKENI. The CDR3 sequence is 15 residues long. J lost 0 bases, V lost 2 bases, and 3 bases had no gene match. Partial CDR3 DNA: TGTGCCAGCTCACCAACTAGCGGATTCTCCTACGAG. It yields the protein CASSPTSGFSYE. From start to end, the CDR3 is CASSPTSGFSYEQYF.

This clone was counted many times. The missing CDR3 end, 3 residues past where the read stops, is filled in from the germline J gene. This rearrangement joins TRBV30 to TRBJ1-2; maybe TRBD1 (6 bases). Germline V gives CDR1 GTSNPN, CDR2 SVGIG (reference sequence). Trimming removed 8 bases at V and 4 bases at J, with 14 bases between. CDR3 size: 12 residues. The chain's CDR3 is CAGRDTSYGYTF. CDR3 DNA (partial): TGTGCCGGCAGGGACACCTCCTATGGC.

This clone has just a few counts. Read coverage stops 3 residues before the CDR3 terminus; the germline J gene supplies the remainder. V and J are TRBV18 and TRBJ1-1; D not certain. CDR1 and CDR2 from the germline V gene are KGHSH and LQKENI. The length of the CDR3 is 12 residues. Between the trimmed V and J ends, which lost 2 bases and 6 bases, there was a span of 7 bases. CDR3 DNA, as far as it was read: TGTGCCAGCTCACCATTAGATGCTGAA. Translated, it gives CASSPLDAE. The entire CDR3 protein is CASSPLDAEAFF. The variable domain in full, completed from reference TRBV18 and TRBJ1-1, reads NAGVMQNPRHLVRRRGQEARLRCSPMKGHSHVYWYRQLPEEGLKFMVYLQKENIIDESGMPKERFSAEFPKEGPSILRIQQVVRGDSAAYFCASSPLDAEAFFGQGTRLTVV.

This clone was observed many times. The read finishes 3 residues shy of the CDR3 end, and the germline J gene is used to complete it. V usage is TRBV19 and J usage is TRBJ1-5, with no clear D. This CDR3 spans 14 amino acids. Trimming stripped 3 bases from V and 3 bases from J, with 9 bases between. Germline CDR1 is LNHDA and CDR2 is SQIVND (reference sequence). CDR3 DNA, as far as it was read: TGTGCCAGTAGTATCATCAGCGACAATCAGCCC. Translating gives CASSIISDNQP. The complete CDR3 protein is CASSIISDNQPQHF.

This clone was counted at least ten times. The DNA ends 3 residues before the CDR3 does, and the rest of the CDR3 is filled in from the germline J gene. The chain links TRBV12-3 or TRBV12-4 to TRBJ2-7; perhaps D is TRBD1 or TRBD2 (6 bases each). The CDR3 covers 14 residues. V shed 6 bases and J shed 6 bases, with 18 bases lying between them. This chain's CDR3 is CASSNTGRSAEQYF. Incomplete CDR3 DNA: TGTGCCAGCAGCAATACAGGGAGGTCGGCCGAG.

At least ten counts were recorded for this clone. The read stops 3 residues short of the end of the CDR3; the missing end is completed from the germline J gene. V gene TRBV20-1 combines with J gene TRBJ1-1, with TRBD1 identical over 10 bases. Germline values: CDR1 DFQATT, CDR2 SNEGSKA (reference sequence). This CDR3 region has 12 residues. The DNA read from the CDR3 is TGCAGAACCGGACAGGGGGTGGGTGAA. Its protein is CRTGQGVGE. The entire CDR3 protein reads CRTGQGVGEAFF.

This clone is medium-sized. The sequence runs out 3 residues before the end of the CDR3; the remainder is reconstructed from the germline J gene. The chain joins TRBV5-1 to TRBJ1-4; D unresolved. This CDR3 comprises 12 residues. V lost 4 bases to trimming and J lost 7 bases, with 8 bases between them. Germline V gene data show CDR1 as SGHRS and CDR2 as YFSETQ. This CDR3 is CASSVEGEKLFF. CDR3 bases read: TGCGCCAGCAGCGTGGAGGGTGAAAAA. Filled out from reference TRBV5-1 and TRBJ1-4, the complete variable domain reads KAGVTQTPRYLIKTRGQQVTLSCSPISGHRSVSWYQQTPGQGLQFLFEYFSETQRNKGNFPGRFSGRQFSNSRSEMNVSTLELGDSALYLCASSVEGEKLFFGSGTQLSVL.

This clone was counted at least ten times. The CDR3 goes on 3 residues after the read ends, and that part is filled in from the germline J gene. The rearrangement joins TRBV7-2 to TRBJ1-1; 7 nucleotides align to TRBD1. V shed 3 bases, J shed 4 bases, and the junction held 5 bases outside the gene matches. Germline V gives CDR1 SGHTA, CDR2 FQGNSA. CDR3 length: 14 residues. Partial CDR3 DNA: TGTGCCAGCAGCTTGACAGGGTTCCTCACTGAA. Translated, it gives CASSLTGFLTE. In full, the CDR3 reads CASSLTGFLTEAFF. The variable domain in full, completed from reference TRBV7-2 and TRBJ1-1, reads GAGVSQSPSNKVTEKGKDVELRCDPISGHTALYWYRQSLGQGLEFLIYFQGNSAPDKSGLPSDRFSAERTGGSVSTLTIQRTQQEDSAVYLCASSLTGFLTEAFFGQGTRLTVV.

This clone was counted at least ten times. The read falls 3 residues short of the CDR3 end, and the missing part is taken from the germline J gene. The genes are TRBV7-6 and TRBJ2-1; 12 nucleotides align to TRBD2. Germline-derived CDR1 and CDR2 are SGHVS and FNYEAQ. The length of the CDR3 is 17 residues. V was pared by 4 bases and J by 3 bases, with 7 bases of the junction left unmatched. CDR3 DNA, as far as it was read: TGTGCCAGCAGCTCCCGAAAGGGACTAGCGGGCTACAATGAG. It translates to CASSSRKGLAGYNE. The full CDR3 sequence reads CASSSRKGLAGYNEQFF.

This clone showed up many times. The read terminates 3 residues before the CDR3 end, so the remaining end is supplied by the germline J gene. The J gene is TRBJ2-2, the V gene TRBV20-1; 7 positions agree with TRBD1. Unmatched junction bases numbered 7, after V lost 2 bases and J lost 7 bases. The CDR3 extends over 14 amino acids. Germline assignment: CDR1 DFQATT and CDR2 SNEGSKA (reference sequence). CDR3 DNA (partial): TGCAGTGCTAGAATGACAGGGCTTTTCGGGGAG. Translation gives CSARMTGLFGE. The CDR3 in full is CSARMTGLFGELFF.

This clone came up many times. The read is 3 residues too short to cover the CDR3 end, so that end is filled in from the germline J gene. V usage is TRBV7-2 and J usage is TRBJ2-7; 8 nucleotides line up with TRBD2. The length of the CDR3 is 16 residues. Trimming at V came to 0 bases and at J to 2 bases, leaving 6 bases not matched to a gene. Germline CDR1 and CDR2: SGHTA and FQGNSA. The sequenced CDR3 bases are TGTGCCAGCAGCTTAGCGGCGGGAGGATTTACCTACGAG. As protein: CASSLAAGGFTYE. The full CDR3 reads CASSLAAGGFTYEQYF.

In this sample, this clone turned up many times. The CDR3 end lies 3 residues beyond the end of the read and is filled in from the germline J gene. The chain carries TRBV19 and TRBJ2-7, with 7 bases fitting TRBD2. The CDR3 loop spans 14 amino acids. The germline V gene encodes CDR1 LNHDA and CDR2 SQIVND (reference sequence). V gave up 9 bases and J gave up 0 bases; unmatched junction bases: 8. The sequenced CDR3 bases are TGTGCCAGCACTTATAGCGGGTCCTCCTACGAG. Translation gives CASTYSGSSYE. The whole CDR3 sequence is CASTYSGSSYEQYF.

This clone was seen repeatedly, ten times or more. Read data end 3 residues before the CDR3 end; the end is taken from the germline J gene. The J gene is TRBJ2-7, the V gene TRBV28; 9 bases are shared with TRBD1. Germline trimming cut 4 bases from V and 3 bases from J; bases unmatched to any gene: 7. The CDR3 runs to 15 residues. Looked up from germline, CDR1 is MDHEN and CDR2 is SYDVKM. CDR3 sequence reads: CASSSPGTGRYEQYF. CDR3 DNA (partial): TGTGCCAGCAGTTCTCCCGGGACAGGGCGCTACGAG.

This clone occurred many times. The read stops 3 residues short of the end of the CDR3; the missing end is completed from the germline J gene. The gene calls are TRBV19 and TRBJ2-3; weak D call: TRBD1 (6 bases). From germline, CDR1 is LNHDA and CDR2 SQIVND (reference sequence). The V end was cut by 5 bases, the J end by 0 bases, with 12 bases between. The CDR3 has 15 residues. CDR3 DNA (partial): TGTGCCAGTAGTCTTCGACAGGCTAGCACAGATACG. It specifies CASSLRQASTDT. The whole CDR3 is CASSLRQASTDTQYF.

This clone has ten or more counts. The read ends 3 residues early relative to the CDR3; the germline J gene fills the gap. This chain links TRBV6-1 with TRBJ1-2; TRBD1 might be the D (5 bases). V was pared by 1 base and J by 5 bases, with 20 bases between. CDR1 is MNHNS, CDR2 SASEGT, per germline. The CDR3 sequence is 17 residues long. The CDR3 bases that were read are TGTGCCAGCAGTGAAGAGAAGGGGCAGGTTAGGGGTTATGGC. Translation: CASSEEKGQVRGYG. In full, the CDR3 reads CASSEEKGQVRGYGYTF.

This clone has at least ten counts. Read data end 3 residues before the CDR3 end; the end is taken from the germline J gene. The chain recombines TRBV2 with TRBJ1-4, with unresolved D. The V end was cut by 2 bases, the J end by 0 bases, with 10 bases between. CDR3 length: 16 amino acids. CDR1 is SNHLY and CDR2 is FYNNEI in the germline V gene. CDR3 bases read: TGTGCCAGCAGTGAATACGGAGGGTCAACTAATGAAAAA. Translation gives CASSEYGGSTNEK. The complete CDR3 protein is CASSEYGGSTNEKLFF.

This clone was recorded many times. The CDR3 DNA, read in part, is TGTGCCAGTAGCCACCCCCGGGTTTTCAATCAGCCC. It encodes CASSHPRVFNQP. The whole CDR3 is CASSHPRVFNQPQHF. The chain combines TRBV19 with TRBJ1-5; no reliable D call. With the read ending 3 residues before the CDR3 end, the germline J gene is used to fill in that end. CDR1 is LNHDA, CDR2 SQIVND, per germline (reference sequence). The CDR3 contains 15 residues. Trimming removed 6 bases at V and 3 bases at J, with 15 bases between.

This clone showed up many times. The DNA ends 3 residues before the CDR3 does, and the rest of the CDR3 is filled in from the germline J gene. The chain joins TRBV6-1 to TRBJ2-5; 9 positions agree with TRBD2. V lost 1 base and J lost 5; bases outside the gene matches: 17. Germline CDR1 and CDR2: MNHNS and SASEGT. This CDR3 spans 19 amino acids. The sequenced CDR3 bases are TGTGCCAGCAGTGAAGTCTTGACGGCGGGAGGGCCTCTCTGGGAGACC. Translation: CASSEVLTAGGPLWET. The full CDR3 protein is CASSEVLTAGGPLWETQYF.

This clone was picked up many times. The observed sequence ends 3 residues before the CDR3 terminus, with the missing tail filled in from the germline J gene. The J gene is TRBJ1-5, the V gene TRBV5-6; D gene uncertain. V lost 3 bases, J lost 3 bases, and 10 bases lay in between. The germline V gene encodes CDR1 SGHDT and CDR2 YYEEEE. The CDR3 runs to 14 residues. CDR3 DNA (partial): TGTGCCAGCAGCTGGTCCGGACTCAATCAGCCC. It is translated as CASSWSGLNQP. The CDR3 as a whole reads CASSWSGLNQPQHF. Complete variable domain (other parts from reference TRBV5-6 and TRBJ1-5): DAGVTQSPTHLIKTRGQQVTLRCSPKSGHDTVSWYQQALGQGPQFIFQYYEEEERQRGNFPDRFSGHQFPNYSSELNVNALLLGDSALYLCASSWSGLNQPQHFGDGTRLSIL.

This clone was recorded many times. The CDR3 is cut off 3 residues early in the read; its end comes from the germline J gene. This chain uses TRBV20-1 with TRBJ2-3, with 7 bases aligning to TRBD2. CDR1 is DFQATT and CDR2 is SNEGSKA in the germline V gene (reference sequence). The CDR3 spans 15 residues. Trimming cost V 3 bases and J 3 bases; bases outside gene matches: 9. CDR3 DNA (partial): TGCAGTGCTAGGCAGCTAGCGGATAATACAGATACG. Encoded protein: CSARQLADNTDT. The CDR3 in full is CSARQLADNTDTQYF.

This clone came up many times. The read comes to an end 3 residues before the CDR3 does, leaving the germline J gene to fill in the end. J is TRBJ2-3 and V is TRBV4-1, with 10 bases aligning to TRBD1. Trimming removed 0 bases from V and 4 bases from J; junction bases left unmatched: 4. Germline loops: CDR1 MGHRA, CDR2 YSYEKL. This CDR3 has 16 amino acids. The DNA read from the CDR3 is TGCGCCAGCAGCCAAGATAGGACAGGGGGTTCAGATACG. Its protein is CASSQDRTGGSDT. The full CDR3 is CASSQDRTGGSDTQYF.

This clone was seen ten or more times. The observed sequence ends 3 residues before the CDR3 terminus, with the missing tail filled in from the germline J gene. The chain has TRBV27 and TRBJ2-1; 9 positions agree with TRBD2. CDR1 is MNHEY and CDR2 is SMNVEV in the germline V gene (reference sequence). The junction had 1 base not matched to a gene; V was cut back by 3 bases and J by 4 bases. The CDR3 runs to 14 residues. CDR3: CASSLTSGYNEQFF. CDR3 bases read: TGTGCCAGCAGTTTGACTAGCGGATACAATGAG.

This clone is labeled as medium-sized. From the germline J gene comes the end of the CDR3, since the read stops 3 residues before it. The V and J genes are TRBV6-2 or TRBV6-3 and TRBJ2-1; TRBD2 matches 8 bases. J gave up 6 bases and V 0 bases, and 4 bases lay outside the gene matches. Per germline, CDR1 MNHEY and CDR2 SVGEGT. This CDR3 region has 15 residues. The part of the CDR3 DNA that was read is TGTGCCAGCAGTTACTCAGCGGGAGAGGGCAATGAG. Protein product: CASSYSAGEGNE. The full-length CDR3 reads as CASSYSAGEGNEQFF.

This clone came up many times. Coverage ceases 3 residues before the CDR3 finishes, and the germline J gene fills in the end. V gene TRBV6-9 combines with J gene TRBJ2-5, with TRBD1 matching 12 bases. The V segment lost 2 bases and the J segment 4 bases; nucleotides outside the gene matches: 23. The CDR3 runs to 22 residues. The germline gives CDR1 MNHGY, CDR2 SVAAGI. CDR3 DNA, as far as it was read: TGTGCCAGCAGTTATCCCCAGCGTGCCGGGACAGGGGGCACTTTGGGATCAGAGACC. This gives the protein CASSYPQRAGTGGTLGSET. The full CDR3 protein reads CASSYPQRAGTGGTLGSETQYF.

A remark on this clone: One junction end disagrees with the germline gene, perhaps due to a read error. The sequence runs out 3 residues before the end of the CDR3; the remainder is reconstructed from the germline J gene. Other DNA sequences within the sample encode an identical CDR3. The rearrangement joins TRBV20-1 to TRBJ2-1; weak D call: TRBD2 (5 bases). Germline CDR1 is DFQATT and CDR2 is SNEGSKA (reference sequence). The CDR3 runs 17 residues. This CDR3 is CSARDRRKRQTYNEQFF. The sequenced part of the CDR3 DNA is TGCAGTGCCAGAGATCGTAGGAAGCGGCAGACCTACAATGAG.

This clone appeared many times. From the germline J gene comes the end of the CDR3, since the read stops 3 residues before it. This chain uses TRBV18 with TRBJ1-4; TRBD1 agrees at 8 bases. V was clipped by 3 bases and J by 4 bases; unmatched bases: 7. The V gene's germline CDR1 is KGHSH and CDR2 LQKENI. The CDR3 is made up of 16 amino acids. The sequenced part of the CDR3 DNA is TGTGCCAGCTCACCCCAGGACAGGGCCCTTAATGAAAAA. Translating gives CASSPQDRALNEK. The complete CDR3 reads CASSPQDRALNEKLFF.

The table lists this clone with many counts. The read comes to an end 3 residues before the CDR3 does, leaving the germline J gene to fill in the end. The chain couples TRBV5-4 to TRBJ2-1, with D uncertain. The CDR3 is made up of 14 amino acids. Germline CDR1 SGHNT, CDR2 YYREEE (reference sequence). Trimming stripped 0 bases from V and 9 bases from J, with 13 bases between. The CDR3 DNA, read in part, is TGTGCCAGCAGCTTGGGAGAGCCTACGGGTGAG. This translates into CASSLGEPTGE. The CDR3 as a whole reads CASSLGEPTGEQFF.

This clone was observed many times. The read finishes 3 residues shy of the CDR3 end, and the germline J gene is used to complete it. The chain has TRBV20-1 and TRBJ1-2, with a weak D call TRBD1 (6 bases). Trimming pared 6 bases from V and 3 bases from J, leaving 17 bases between. The CDR3 runs 14 residues. Germline V gene data show CDR1 as DFQATT and CDR2 as SNEGSKA (reference sequence). The CDR3: CSARGGGRDYGYTF. CDR3 bases read: TGCAGTGCAAGGGGGGGCGGGAGGGACTATGGC.